The 23 T cell receptor beta chains below come from one sample, sequenced in a study of blood T cell repertoires in COVID-19 (dated by TCRdb to 2018 to 2020). The method was the immunoSEQ multiplex PCR assay. TCRdb re-hosts the immuneACCESS table, in-frame sequences only. Its copies lack some clones; in the studies checked, an unresolved V gene accounts for under half of them, and the cause for the rest is not known. The sample table lists about 150,000 clones, approximately 88% of them with a count of one. Together, the top ten hold roughly 5.6% of the sample. Sample: PBMCs or T cells enriched from blood (not recorded which). The receptors stem from a man aged 65-85 years who had been exposed to COVID-19.

The chain is built from TRBV7-6 and TRBJ2-7, with D possibly TRBD2 on 5 matching bases. CDR3 length: 15 amino acids. Germline V CDR1 and CDR2: SGHVS, FNYEAQ. Trimming took 5 bases from V and 3 from J, leaving 17 bases between them. The CDR3: CASSQQEGSVYEQYF. As DNA, the CDR3 is TGTGCCAGCAGCCAACAAGAAGGTAGCGTCTACGAGCAGTACTTC.

The chain links TRBV7-2 to TRBJ2-2; TRBD2 might be the D (5 bases). V was trimmed by 4 bases and J by 7 bases, leaving 10 bases between them. The germline V gene has CDR1 SGHTA and CDR2 FQGNSA. This CDR3 region has 13 residues. The CDR3 bases are TGTGCCAGCAGCTACAAGGGAGTCGGGGAGCTGTTTTTT. Translation: CASSYKGVGELFF.

The J gene is TRBJ1-2, the V gene TRBV28; D unclear. V was pared by 7 bases and J by 3 bases, with 9 bases between. Germline CDR1 is MDHEN and CDR2 is SYDVKM. This CDR3 is 12 amino acids long. The CDR3 spells CASKSVDYGYTF. The CDR3 bases are TGTGCCAGCAAGAGTGTGGACTATGGCTACACCTTC.

CDR3 nucleotides: TGTGCCAGCAGAGCGACAGGGGGTAGTTCACCCCTCCACTTT. This encodes CASRATGGSSPLHF. The V gene is TRBV6-4, the J gene TRBJ1-6; 9 positions match TRBD1. Germline V gene sequence: CDR1 MRHNA, CDR2 SNTAGT. The V and J ends lost 6 bases and 9 bases, in that order; junction bases with no gene match: 6. This CDR3 spans 14 amino acids.

This clone occurred a few times. This sequence joins TRBV7-9 and TRBJ1-1; D uncertain. This CDR3 spans 14 amino acids. In germline, CDR1 is SEHNR, CDR2 FQNEAQ (reference sequence). V lost 5 bases and J 5 bases, leaving 15 bases between the germline ends. The CDR3 sequence: CASSPARERTEAFF. The DNA of the CDR3 is TGTGCCAGCAGCCCGGCGAGGGAGAGGACTGAAGCTTTCTTT.

This chain links TRBV28 with TRBJ1-2; D not certain. Germline values: CDR1 MDHEN, CDR2 SYDVKM. The CDR3 runs to 12 residues. Trimming left V 5 bases short and J 8 bases short, with 12 bases between. The chain's CDR3 is CASSTTGKGYTF. CDR3 bases: TGTGCCAGCAGTACCACGGGTAAGGGCTACACCTTC.

The chain has TRBV28 and TRBJ1-3, with 7 bases matching TRBD1. With V trimmed by 5 bases and J by 0 bases, 4 bases remained unmatched. Germline CDR1 and CDR2: MDHEN and SYDVKM. The CDR3 sequence is 15 residues long. Here the CDR3 reads CASSGGQNSGNTIYF. The CDR3 coding sequence is TGTGCCAGCAGTGGGGGACAGAACTCTGGAAACACCATATATTTT.

The V gene is TRBV11-2, the J gene TRBJ2-7, with D possibly being TRBD1 (6 bases). The germline V gene has CDR1 SGHAT and CDR2 FQNNGV. The CDR3 consists of 14 residues. Trimming pared 5 bases from V and 1 base from J, leaving 12 bases between. The CDR3 protein is CASSLDRPSYEQYF. CDR3 sequence (DNA): TGTGCCAGCAGCCTGGACAGACCTTCCTACGAGCAGTACTTC.

The V gene is TRBV28, the J gene TRBJ1-1, with D possibly TRBD1 on 6 matching bases. Germline values: CDR1 MDHEN, CDR2 SYDVKM. Trimming removed 6 bases at V and 10 bases at J, with 15 bases between. The CDR3 is made up of 12 amino acids. CDR3 DNA sequence: TGTGCCAGCAGCCGGGGGGGGCTGCGAGCTTTCTTT. Residues: CASSRGGLRAFF.

The chain links TRBV4-2 to TRBJ2-1; 10 bases align to TRBD2. The CDR3 loop spans 17 amino acids. Germline loops: CDR1 LGHNA, CDR2 YNFKEQ. J gave up 4 bases and V 0 bases, and 6 bases lay outside the gene matches. The DNA for the CDR3 is TGTGCCAGCAGCCAAGAACCTAGCGGGAGTGCTTACAATGAGCAGTTCTTC. Residues: CASSQEPSGSAYNEQFF.

The chain carries TRBV7-2 and TRBJ2-3, with 14 bases matching TRBD2. This CDR3 has 16 residues. V lost 3 bases and J lost 10; bases outside the gene matches: 9. Per the germline V gene, CDR1 is SGHTA and CDR2 is FQGNSA. In DNA form, the CDR3 reads TGTGCCAGCAGCTTCCAGACTAGCGGGGGGGCTCGGGCGCAGTATTTT. It encodes CASSFQTSGGARAQYF.

This sequence joins TRBV6-5 and TRBJ2-1, with 8 bases matching TRBD2. V shed 5 bases, J shed 5 bases, and the junction held 5 bases outside the gene matches. The CDR3 totals 14 residues. Germline CDR1 MNHEY, CDR2 SVGAGI. The CDR3 DNA is TGTGCCAGCAGTCGCAAGCGGGGGAACAATGAGCAGTTCTTC. As protein: CASSRKRGNNEQFF.

This sequence joins TRBV7-2 and TRBJ2-3, with 8 positions matching TRBD2. V shed 5 bases, J shed 4 bases, and the junction held 14 bases outside the gene matches. Germline values: CDR1 SGHTA, CDR2 FQGNSA. The CDR3 covers 17 residues. The chain's CDR3 is CASSAGIGGGQADTQYF. CDR3 bases: TGTGCCAGCAGCGCGGGTATTGGCGGGGGGCAGGCAGATACGCAGTATTTT.

The V call is TRBV3-1 (or the pseudogene TRBV3-2), the J call TRBJ1-1; 7 bases line up with TRBD1. The CDR3 length is 14 residues. Germline CDR1 reads LGHDT; CDR2 reads YNNKEL (reference sequence). V lost 2 bases, J lost 1 base, and 1 base stayed unmatched. CDR3 region: CASSQRDRNTEAFF. Written as DNA, the CDR3 is TGTGCCAGCAGCCAAAGGGACAGGAACACTGAAGCTTTCTTT.

The chain joins TRBV13 to TRBJ2-5; D perhaps matches TRBD2 (6 bases). The V and J ends lost 5 bases and 5 bases respectively, with 9 bases between them. This CDR3 contains 12 residues. CDR1 is PRHDT, CDR2 FYEKMQ, per germline (reference sequence). For the CDR3, the DNA is TGTGCCAGCAGCCGGGGGTTGGAGACCCAGTACTTC. The encoded protein is CASSRGLETQYF.

The rearrangement joins TRBV4-3 to TRBJ1-6; D gene ambiguous. Germline CDR1 reads LGHNA; CDR2 reads YSLEER. The CDR3 extends over 15 amino acids. The V and J ends lost 0 bases and 7 bases respectively, with 10 bases between them. The CDR3 spells CASSQEHSTNSPLHF. CDR3 bases: TGCGCCAGCAGCCAAGAACACAGCACCAATTCACCCCTCCACTTT.

The chain links TRBV25-1 to TRBJ2-7, with 8 nucleotides matching TRBD1. Per the germline V gene, CDR1 is MGHDK and CDR2 is SYGVNS. The CDR3 consists of 15 residues. V lost 6 bases, J lost 5 bases, and 12 bases stayed unmatched. DNA of the CDR3: TGTGCCAGCAGGGAGACCGGGACAGGCGGGCACGAGCAGTACTTC. Amino acids: CASRETGTGGHEQYF.

The V and J genes are TRBV9 and TRBJ2-7, with 9 bases that match TRBD2. Trimming at V came to 2 bases and at J to 2 bases, leaving 2 bases not matched to a gene. CDR1 is SGDLS, CDR2 YYNGEE, per germline. The CDR3 covers 14 residues. In DNA, the CDR3 is TGTGCCAGCAGCGTGGGGACTAGCACCTACGAGCAGTACTTC. It encodes CASSVGTSTYEQYF.

The rearrangement uses TRBV23-1 and TRBJ1-5; TRBD1 might be the D (5 bases). TRBV23-1 is flagged as an ORF with uncertain function. V was shortened by 8 bases and J by 2 bases, with 19 bases between the two germline ends. The CDR3 length is 16 residues. CDR3 residues: CASLRVGDFGNQPQHF. CDR3 DNA sequence: TGCGCCAGCCTTCGAGTAGGGGATTTCGGCAATCAGCCCCAGCATTTT.

There are a few counts of this clone. The J gene is TRBJ2-3, the V gene TRBV3-1 (or the pseudogene TRBV3-2), with TRBD2 as a possible D gene (5 bases). The CDR3 runs to 15 residues. V lost 5 bases to trimming and J lost 1 base, with 13 bases between them. The germline CDR1 and CDR2 sequences are LGHDT and YNNKEL (reference sequence). The CDR3 protein is CASSEGVLRTDTQYF. CDR3 DNA sequence: TGTGCCAGCAGCGAGGGTGTGCTCCGCACAGATACGCAGTATTTT.

In this sample, this clone turned up once. The chain employs TRBV11-2 and TRBJ1-1, with D unresolved. CDR1 and CDR2 (germline): SGHAT, FQNNGV. The CDR3 sequence is 18 residues long. V was trimmed by 5 bases and J by 0 bases, leaving 22 bases between them. The CDR3 protein is CASSERHTAGGMNTEAFF. CDR3 DNA: TGTGCCAGCAGCGAACGGCACACGGCAGGAGGCATGAACACTGAAGCTTTCTTT.

J is TRBJ1-5 and V is TRBV29-1, with 7 bases matching TRBD1. The V gene end was trimmed by 7 bases and the J gene end by 3 bases; junction bases not matched to a gene: 6. CDR3 length: 13 amino acids. The V gene's germline CDR1 is SQVTM and CDR2 ANQGSEA. The CDR3 loop is CSAGQDFNQPQHF. The CDR3 nucleotides are TGCAGCGCCGGACAGGATTTCAATCAGCCCCAGCATTTT.

The chain recombines TRBV28 with TRBJ2-7; D is perhaps TRBD1 (7 bases). The germline CDR1 and CDR2 sequences are MDHEN and SYDVKM. Trimming took 7 bases from V and 4 from J, leaving 17 bases between them. The length of the CDR3 is 14 residues. CDR3 in amino acids: CASTRQGLRYEQYF. CDR3 bases: TGTGCCAGCACCCGACAGGGACTTCGGTACGAGCAGTACTTC.